This is a list of T cell receptor beta chains from one sample in a study of early T cells in non-severe SARS-CoV-2 infection. TCRdb re-derived calls from the 5' RACE reads in MiXCR, one entry per CDR3 protein. This repertoire shows more than 25,000 distinct CDR3 sequences, approximately 5% found once; its top ten account for about an eighth. Sequenced sample: whole blood. These TCRs come from an adult who was a healthcare worker with PCR-confirmed SARS-CoV-2 infection or an uninfected control (not recorded which). Both conserved end residues are trimmed from each CDR3. D genes are given only for firm matches.

TRBV21-1	.	TRBJ1-4	ASSDRDRANEKLF
TRBV30	.	TRBJ2-3	AWSSPTDTQY
TRBV7-2	.	TRBJ2-7	ASSLERRAYEQY
TRBV7-2	TRBD2	TRBJ2-2	ASSLQVAGTGELF
TRBV11-2	.	TRBJ2-2	ASSLGRGTGELF
TRBV29-1	.	TRBJ2-2	SVADWGTGELF
TRBV13	.	TRBJ1-1	ASSLEGNTEAF
TRBV7-3	.	TRBJ2-1	ASRLGRSSYNEQF
TRBV20-1	TRBD1	TRBJ2-1	SAQGESSYNEQF
TRBV11-2	.	TRBJ1-2	ASSLDRGNYGYT
TRBV5-1	.	TRBJ2-7	ASSLNAGSQREQY
TRBV16	.	TRBJ1-2	ASSQAGRTNYGYT
TRBV7-2	TRBD1	TRBJ1-2	ASSPGTGGVGYT
TRBV12-3/TRBV12-4	.	TRBJ2-3	ASSPWGGFADTQY
TRBV6-1	.	TRBJ1-5	ASSEGSNQPQH
TRBV20-1	.	TRBJ1-3	SARPEISGNTIY
TRBV2	.	TRBJ2-7	ASSENQGLYYEQY
TRBV5-4	TRBD1	TRBJ2-7	ASSIRRDSPYEQY
TRBV12-3/TRBV12-4	.	TRBJ2-3	ASSLRQADTQY
TRBV20-1	.	TRBJ1-6	SATTGPWNSPLH
TRBV3-1	TRBD1	TRBJ1-4	ASSQLRTGKKLF
TRBV5-1	.	TRBJ2-7	ASSLRGGDYEQY
TRBV12-3/TRBV12-4	TRBD2	TRBJ2-3	ASSLGTSPGTDTQY
TRBV9	.	TRBJ2-2	ASSEMRTGELF
TRBV6-6	.	TRBJ1-5	ASSPLKQPQH
TRBV10-3	.	TRBJ1-2	AISELGSNGYT
TRBV20-1	TRBD1	TRBJ2-7	SAIARDRVYEQY
TRBV11-2	TRBD1	TRBJ1-2	ASSPRQGFGYT
TRBV14	TRBD1	TRBJ2-1	ASSQGQGRGGQF
TRBV29-1	.	TRBJ2-3	SVEGGAGDTQY
TRBV6-1	TRBD2	TRBJ2-1	ASSESTSGGNEQF
TRBV20-1	.	TRBJ2-5	SARPSVAVYQETQY
TRBV27	.	TRBJ2-5	ASSLSEPALAETQY
TRBV20-1	.	TRBJ2-5	SARMDFQETQY
TRBV11-3	.	TRBJ2-1	ASSFDDNEQF
TRBV10-3	.	TRBJ1-5	AISESGKGIQPQH
TRBV6-5	TRBD1	TRBJ2-7	ASSQGAEQY
TRBV20-1	.	TRBJ1-1	SAKESGTKGNTEAF
TRBV20-1	TRBD1	TRBJ1-2	SAIGQGLYGYT
TRBV5-4	TRBD1	TRBJ2-7	ASSLSVGTGGAEQY
TRBV12-3/TRBV12-4	TRBD1	TRBJ1-1	ASSRTGENTEAF
TRBV7-9	TRBD1	TRBJ1-4	ASSPDREDEKLF